The clone carrying this TCR beta chain was found a few times. This specimen comes from a study of blood T cell repertoires in COVID-19. Study-level background: Samples of COVID-19 (acute and convalescent) were obtained from the United States, Italy and Spain. PBMCs, B-cell-depleted T cells, or T cells were the source of the cDNA or gDNA that made up the material.

Patients from Seattle were sampled longitudinally, starting during active infection. Per the authors' pipeline: Reference gene primer amplification in the assay estimated nucleated cell counts. Sequencing used immunoSEQ multiplex PCR; TCRdb keeps in-frame clones, though not all of them. Clone size and the V and J calls come from that table; the DNA yielded D and trimming. The top ten hold around 3% of the sample, which has hundreds of thousands of clones, about 90% seen once. This CDR3 has 12 amino acids. V was clipped by 3 bases and J by 7 bases, with 8 bases between them. Germline V gene data show CDR1 as SGHNT and CDR2 as YYREEE (reference sequence).

This TCR came from a woman aged 25 to 45 with COVID-19, enrolled during active disease. Specimen: peripheral blood. The V call is TRBV5-4, the J call TRBJ2-1; TRBD1 might be the D (6 bases). CDR3 in amino acids: CASSSTGNEQFF. The CDR3 region has the DNA TGTGCCAGCAGCTCTACAGGGAATGAGCAGTTCTTC.